The sequence of this T cell receptor (beta chain) was determined in a study of shared clonotypes between healthy human individuals. Across the whole study: Each donor's CD4 naive and CD4 memory cells filled three plates apiece, CD8 naive two, and CD8 memory one. Study observations and caveats: Investigators collected only blood, and repertoires in tissues likely differ.

The CDR3 runs to 16 residues. V was pared by 5 bases and J by 0 bases, with 14 bases between. The germline V gene encodes CDR1 MNHNY and CDR2 SVGAGI (reference sequence). Clones were read by immunoSEQ multiplex PCR, and TCRdb kept only the in-frame ones, dropping some. The table has millions of clones, approximately 95% seen once. None of the donors, who were healthy HIV-negative adults, had recently had acute infections or vaccinations. Those who donated, Caucasian adults without exception, all lived in Nashville, Tennessee. With regard to this clone: Its antigen is not identified.

Source material: naive CD4+ T cells from PBMCs. Regarding subset: CD45RA+ positively selected. This clonotype originated in a man aged 18 to 30 in good health. Some clones in this sample may be carry-over from other donors' samples. The J gene is TRBJ1-3, the V gene TRBV6-6; a weak D match, TRBD1 (6 bases). CDR3 in DNA: TGTGCCAGCAGTGGAACAGGGCCGACCTCTGGAAACACCATATATTTT. Its protein product is CASSGTGPTSGNTIYF.